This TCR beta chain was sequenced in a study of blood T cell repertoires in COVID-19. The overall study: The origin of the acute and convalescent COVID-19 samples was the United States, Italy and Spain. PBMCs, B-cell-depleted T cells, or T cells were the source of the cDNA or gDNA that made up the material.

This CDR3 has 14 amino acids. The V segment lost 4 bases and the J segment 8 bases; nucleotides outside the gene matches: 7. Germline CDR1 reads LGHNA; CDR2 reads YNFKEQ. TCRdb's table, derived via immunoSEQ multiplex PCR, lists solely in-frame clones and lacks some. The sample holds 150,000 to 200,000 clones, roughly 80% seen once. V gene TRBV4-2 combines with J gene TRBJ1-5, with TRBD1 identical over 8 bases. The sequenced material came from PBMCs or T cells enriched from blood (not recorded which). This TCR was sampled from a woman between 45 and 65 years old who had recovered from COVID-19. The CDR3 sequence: CASSPTTGGEPQHF. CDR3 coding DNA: TGTGCCAGCAGCCCTACTACAGGGGGGGAGCCCCAGCATTTT.